This TCR beta chain was sequenced during a study of identical twins. The CDR3 is 16 amino acids. The junction had 13 bases not matched to a gene; V was cut back by 5 bases and J by 3 bases. Germline V gives CDR1 DFQATT, CDR2 SNEGSKA (reference sequence). Through template switching, a universal primer site was introduced, and the cDNA contained unique molecular identifiers. TCRdb processed the 5' RACE reads anew with MiXCR; each CDR3 protein has one entry. The sample has 1.5 million to 2 million distinct CDR3 sequences; around 33% are singletons. The source is a newborn girl in good health. The rearrangement joins TRBV20-1 to TRBJ1-2, with 9 bases lining up with TRBD1. Material for sequencing was cord blood. The CDR3 nucleotides are TGCAGTGCTCCCCCAATAACGACAGGGGGGGACTATGGCTACACCTTC. This translates into CSAPPITTGGDYGYTF.